The 11 T cell receptor beta chains listed next were all sequenced from one sample in a study of Tregs in tolerant kidney transplant recipients. The data were produced by immunoSEQ multiplex PCR, yet TCRdb's version contains in-frame clones alone and is incomplete. The sample shows roughly 250,000 clones, roughly 84% of them seen only once. Sequences were obtained from CD4+ T cells from blood. The receptor source for this set is a human donor in good health.

This chain joins TRBV9 and TRBJ1-3, with 7 bases aligning to TRBD1. Germline CDR1 reads SGDLS; CDR2 reads YYNGEE. The CDR3 is made up of 18 amino acids. The ends lost 0 bases at V and 0 bases at J; junction bases unmatched: 9. The CDR3: CASSVEGGQAISGNTIYF. CDR3 sequence (DNA): TGTGCCAGCAGCGTAGAAGGAGGACAGGCCATCTCTGGAAACACCATATATTTT.

The rearrangement joins TRBV5-1 to TRBJ1-3; weak D call: TRBD1 (5 bases). The germline V gene has CDR1 SGHRS and CDR2 YFSETQ. V gave up 1 base and J gave up 4 bases, with 9 bases separating them. The CDR3 extends over 14 amino acids. In DNA, the CDR3 is TGCGCCAGCAGCTTGTTTGGGGACGGAAACACCATATATTTT. Protein sequence: CASSLFGDGNTIYF.

Comment on this clone: This same CDR3 is encoded by further DNA sequences in the sample. The chain's CDR3 is CASSEGVAGGREQYF. The CDR3 DNA reads as TGTGCCAGCAGCGAAGGGGTAGCGGGAGGGCGCGAGCAGTACTTC. J is TRBJ2-7 and V is TRBV11-3, with TRBD2 matching 11 bases. The CDR3 consists of 15 residues. Trimming removed 5 bases from V and 6 bases from J; junction bases left unmatched: 9. The V gene's germline CDR1 is SGHNT and CDR2 YENEEA.

The chain joins TRBV19 to TRBJ2-1, with 15 bases aligning to TRBD2. Germline V gives CDR1 LNHDA, CDR2 SQIVND (reference sequence). This CDR3 region has 17 residues. Trimming removed 10 bases from V and 2 bases from J; junction bases left unmatched: 9. The CDR3 protein is CANTGLAGGITYNEQFF. The CDR3, as DNA: TGTGCCAACACGGGACTAGCGGGAGGAATTACCTACAATGAGCAGTTCTTC.

V gene TRBV5-1 combines with J gene TRBJ2-4, with D tentatively TRBD1 (6 bases). Deletions cut 5 bases from V and 10 bases from J, with 19 bases between. The CDR3 consists of 14 residues. CDR1 SGHRS and CDR2 YFSETQ come from the germline V gene. The CDR3 reads CASRDRAKDNIQYF. The CDR3 DNA sequence: TGCGCCAGCAGGGACAGAGCAAAAGATAATATTCAGTACTTC.

The chain has TRBV4-1 and TRBJ2-1; 9 nucleotides line up with TRBD1. The germline V gene encodes CDR1 MGHRA and CDR2 YSYEKL. J lost 4 bases, V lost 3 bases, and 7 bases had no gene match. The CDR3 contains 16 residues. The CDR3 coding sequence is TGCGCCAGCAGCCAGACCGGGACAGGGAATTACAATGAGCAGTTCTTC. Translated: CASSQTGTGNYNEQFF.

This clone was seen ten or more times. This rearrangement joins TRBV5-6 to TRBJ2-7; D remains ambiguous. CDR1 and CDR2 from the germline V gene are SGHDT and YYEEEE. The CDR3 totals 11 residues. V was shortened by 0 bases and J by 6 bases, with 4 bases between the two germline ends. The CDR3 DNA sequence: TGTGCCAGCAGCTTGGCTGTCGAGCAGTACTTC. This translates into CASSLAVEQYF.

This chain uses TRBV9 with TRBJ2-3; D possibly corresponds to TRBD2 (6 bases). The length of the CDR3 is 15 residues. V gave up 4 bases and J gave up 0 bases, with 12 bases separating them. The germline V gene has CDR1 SGDLS and CDR2 YYNGEE. The CDR3 reads CASSPGLLSTDTQYF. In nucleotides, the CDR3 is TGTGCCAGCAGCCCGGGACTCCTAAGCACAGATACGCAGTATTTT.

J is TRBJ2-3 and V is TRBV7-6; D is perhaps TRBD1 (6 bases). Trimming stripped 1 base from V and 1 base from J, with 9 bases between. Looked up from germline, CDR1 is SGHVS and CDR2 is FNYEAQ. The CDR3 is 15 residues long. Written as DNA, the CDR3 is TGTGCCAGCAGCTTAGACAGGGTCCGCACAGATACGCAGTATTTT. Translation gives CASSLDRVRTDTQYF.

This chain connects TRBV19 to TRBJ1-6; D possibly corresponds to TRBD1 (6 bases). CDR1 and CDR2 from the germline V gene are LNHDA and SQIVND (reference sequence). The CDR3 totals 16 residues. V was pared by 3 bases and J by 0 bases, with 9 bases between. The chain's CDR3 is CASSIQGSSYNSPLHF. The CDR3 nucleotides read TGTGCCAGTAGTATCCAGGGGAGCTCCTATAATTCACCCCTCCACTTT.

V is TRBV11-2 and J is TRBJ1-6, with D perhaps matching TRBD1 (5 bases). V shed 5 bases and J shed 5 bases, with 13 bases lying between them. Germline CDR1 and CDR2: SGHAT and FQNNGV. The CDR3 spans 15 residues. The CDR3 coding sequence is TGTGCCAGCAGCACTAGCAAGGGGAATAATTCACCCCTCCACTTT. Its protein is CASSTSKGNNSPLHF.